The rows below give T cell receptor beta chains drawn from one sample of a study of control samples from healthy donors and cancer patients. TCRdb keeps only in-frame clones here, not all; method: immunoSEQ multiplex PCR. The table has roughly 170,000 clones, around 88% seen once. Sequencing was carried out using blood. The receptor source for this set is a woman younger than 45 in good health. CDR3s include the opening cysteine and the closing phenylalanine or tryptophan. A D gene is named only where the DNA matches it firmly. Clone size is shown for a subset of rows, as once, few, many or a class of expanded clone.

J gene,V gene,D gene,clone size,CDR3 length,CDR3 protein,CDR3 DNA
TRBJ2-1,TRBV13,NA,NA,13,CASSLRQLNEQFF,TGTGCCAGCAGCTTAAGGCAGCTTAATGAGCAGTTCTTC
TRBJ1-1,TRBV5-1,NA,NA,16,CASSLAGGELNTEAFF,TGCGCCAGCAGCTTGGCAGGAGGGGAGTTGAACACTGAAGCTTTCTTT
TRBJ2-7,TRBV9,NA,NA,16,CASSVDPPEGLSEQYF,TGTGCCAGCAGCGTAGATCCCCCGGAGGGTTTAAGCGAGCAGTACTTC
TRBJ2-4,TRBV18,NA,NA,10,CASSKNIQYF,TGTGCCAGCTCCAAAAACATTCAGTACTTC
TRBJ2-7,TRBV20-1,NA,NA,10,CSARLDEQYF,TGCAGTGCTAGACTAGACGAGCAGTACTTC
TRBJ2-2,TRBV25-1,NA,NA,13,CASSESADGELFF,TGTGCCAGCAGTGAATCAGCGGATGGGGAGCTGTTTTTT
TRBJ2-1,TRBV3-1/TRBV3-2,NA,NA,16,CASSQVGLGSYNEQFF,TGTGCCAGCAGCCAAGTGGGACTGGGCTCCTACAATGAGCAGTTCTTC
TRBJ1-5,TRBV15,NA,NA,18,CATSSPPQGLGGNQPQHF,TGTGCCACCAGCAGCCCCCCTCAGGGTCTCGGGGGCAATCAGCCCCAGCATTTT
TRBJ2-3,TRBV5-6,NA,NA,16,CASSLVTTYSTDTQYF,TGTGCCAGCAGCTTGGTGACTACCTATAGCACAGATACGCAGTATTTT
TRBJ1-2,TRBV12-5,TRBD1,NA,14,CASGLVGTGWGVTF,TGTGCTAGTGGTTTGGTAGGGACAGGGTGGGGTGTCACCTTC
TRBJ1-5,TRBV6-5,TRBD1,NA,14,CASRHRGVNQPQHF,TGTGCCAGCAGGCACAGGGGAGTCAATCAGCCCCAGCATTTT
TRBJ2-2,TRBV5-1,NA,NA,15,CASSLAAANTGELFF,TGCGCCAGCAGCTTGGCTGCAGCTAACACCGGGGAGCTGTTTTTT
TRBJ2-1,TRBV3-1/TRBV3-2,NA,once,16,CASSQEPGLLYNEQFF,TGTGCCAGCAGCCAAGAACCGGGACTTCTCTACAATGAGCAGTTCTTC
TRBJ2-7,TRBV18,NA,NA,15,CASSPPMGGSYEQYF,TGTGCCAGCTCACCACCGATGGGGGGTTCCTACGAGCAGTACTTC
TRBJ1-6,TRBV4-1,NA,NA,16,CASSQGLGVVNSPLHF,TGCGCCAGCAGCCAAGGACTGGGGGTTGTTAATTCACCCCTCCACTTT
TRBJ2-5,TRBV12-3/TRBV12-4,NA,NA,13,CASSLGMVETQYF,TGTGCCAGCAGTTTAGGAATGGTAGAGACCCAGTACTTC
TRBJ1-2,TRBV29-1,TRBD1,NA,14,CSVEAGGGYYGYTF,TGCAGCGTTGAGGCAGGGGGCGGTTACTATGGCTACACCTTC
TRBJ1-1,TRBV5-6,TRBD1,once,17,CASSWVPGTGENTEAFF,TGTGCCAGCAGCTGGGTCCCCGGGACAGGGGAGAACACTGAAGCTTTCTTT
TRBJ2-1,TRBV19,TRBD1,NA,15,CASSTTGGSYNEQFF,TGTGCCAGTAGCACGACAGGGGGGTCCTACAATGAGCAGTTCTTC
TRBJ2-2,TRBV11-2,NA,NA,16,CASSVRGWGNTGELFF,TGTGCCAGCAGCGTCAGGGGCTGGGGAAACACCGGGGAGCTGTTTTTT
TRBJ2-2,TRBV27,TRBD2,NA,19,CASSGTGTSGRVWTGELFF,TGTGCCAGCAGTGGAACCGGGACTAGCGGGAGGGTATGGACCGGGGAGCTGTTTTTT
TRBJ2-3,TRBV5-6,TRBD2,few,15,CASSLVRTRLDTQYF,TGTGCCAGCAGCTTGGTCCGGACTAGGCTAGATACGCAGTATTTT
TRBJ2-1,TRBV6-2/TRBV6-3,TRBD2,NA,16,CASSYRAGASYNEQFF,TGTGCCAGCAGTTACAGAGCGGGGGCCTCCTACAATGAGCAGTTCTTC
TRBJ2-1,TRBV15,NA,NA,13,CATKSAAYNEQFF,TGTGCCACCAAATCAGCAGCTTACAATGAGCAGTTCTTC
TRBJ2-5,TRBV15,TRBD1,NA,13,CATSSTGEETQYF,TGTGCCACCAGCTCGACAGGGGAAGAGACCCAGTACTTC